One sample yielded the 32 T cell receptor beta chains listed below, sequenced in a study of T cell responses to AZD1222 COVID-19 vaccine. Profiled with immunoSEQ multiplex PCR; TCRdb holds only in-frame clones, not every one. This sample carries some 90,000 clones, roughly 84% of them seen once, and the ten largest clones take about 14%. The specimen comprised peripheral blood, sampled on day 0 of AZD1222 vaccination. Receptor source: an adult in good health.

This sequence joins TRBV7-6 and TRBJ1-3; D may be TRBD1 (6 bases). Germline values: CDR1 SGHVS, CDR2 FNYEAQ. With 1 base removed from V and 4 bases from J, the gap between germline ends came to 14 bases. CDR3 length: 16 amino acids. The CDR3 region is CASSLGGRGAGNTIYF. In DNA, the CDR3 is TGTGCCAGCAGCTTAGGGGGTAGGGGGGCCGGAAACACCATATATTTT.

There are a few counts of this clone. J is TRBJ2-7 and V is TRBV3-1 (or the pseudogene TRBV3-2); TRBD1 matches at 8 bases. The CDR3 is made up of 15 amino acids. Germline CDR1 and CDR2: LGHDT and YNNKEL (reference sequence). Trimming removed 1 base from V and 2 bases from J; junction bases left unmatched: 4. CDR3 residues: CASSQGGTGPYEQYF. CDR3 coding DNA: TGTGCCAGCAGCCAAGGGGGGACAGGCCCCTACGAGCAGTACTTC.

This clone turned up a few times. J is TRBJ2-2 and V is TRBV3-1 (or the pseudogene TRBV3-2); D possibly corresponds to TRBD2 (6 bases). Germline assignment: CDR1 LGHDT and CDR2 YNNKEL (reference sequence). The CDR3 has 17 amino acids. V lost 4 bases and J lost 7, with 22 bases in between. The CDR3 sequence is CASSLRRGVAGIGELFF. CDR3 nucleotide sequence: TGTGCCAGCAGCCTCCGAAGGGGCGTCGCGGGGATCGGGGAGCTGTTTTTT.

This chain connects TRBV7-2 to TRBJ2-7, with 11 bases lining up with TRBD1. Trimming took 1 base from V and 2 from J; bases not matched to a gene: 4. Germline CDR1 is SGHTA and CDR2 is FQGNSA. There are 16 residues in the CDR3. CDR3 region: CASSLVTGQGAYEQYF. The CDR3 bases are TGTGCCAGCAGCTTAGTAACGGGACAGGGGGCCTACGAGCAGTACTTC.

This chain uses TRBV7-3 with TRBJ2-6; D could derive from TRBD1 or TRBD2 (5 bases each). There are 18 residues in the CDR3. V dropped 2 bases and J dropped 0 bases, with 14 bases sitting between them. CDR1 is SGHTA and CDR2 is FQGTGA in the germline V gene. The CDR3 DNA reads as TGTGCCAGCAGCTTAGTTCCGGGGCGCTACTCTGGGGCCAACGTCCTGACTTTC. Translating it yields CASSLVPGRYSGANVLTF.

This clone was detected only once. CDR3 amino acids: CASLGRGRETQYF. The CDR3 DNA reads TGTGCCAGTCTCGGGAGAGGGAGGGAGACCCAGTACTTC. The V gene is TRBV2, the J gene TRBJ2-5; D perhaps matches TRBD2 (6 bases). Germline assignment: CDR1 SNHLY and CDR2 FYNNEI. The V end was cut by 9 bases, the J end by 5 bases, with 16 bases between. The CDR3 extends over 13 amino acids. Looking up the rest from reference TRBV2 and TRBJ2-5 gives the full variable domain: EPEVTQTPSHQVTQMGQEVILRCVPISNHLYFYWYRQILGQKVEFLVSFYNNEISEKSEIFDDQFSVERPDGSNFTLKIRSTKLEDSAMYFCASLGRGRETQYFGPGTRLLVL.

The chain carries TRBV11-2 and TRBJ1-3; D remains unclear. Between the trimmed V and J ends, which lost 0 bases and 3 bases, there was a span of 6 bases. The CDR3 is 14 amino acids. Germline V lookup: CDR1 SGHAT, CDR2 FQNNGV. The CDR3 spells CASSLDRNGNTIYF. DNA of the CDR3: TGTGCCAGCAGCTTAGACCGAAATGGAAACACCATATATTTT.

The CDR3 is CSVVGQGTDTQYF. The CDR3 bases are TGCAGCGTTGTCGGACAGGGCACAGATACGCAGTATTTT. V gene TRBV29-1 combines with J gene TRBJ2-3, with 7 nucleotides matching TRBD1. Trimming at V came to 4 bases and at J to 1 base, leaving 2 bases not matched to a gene. The CDR3 has 13 amino acids. Germline V gene data show CDR1 as SQVTM and CDR2 as ANQGSEA.

The chain combines TRBV4-2 with TRBJ2-7, with unresolved D. Germline V gives CDR1 LGHNA, CDR2 YNFKEQ. The CDR3 totals 16 residues. Trimming cost V 4 bases and J 3 bases, with 19 bases left between them. CDR3 nucleotides: TGTGCCAGCAGCCTCGGTTTCGCCTCCGACAACTACGAGCAGTACTTC. This codes for CASSLGFASDNYEQYF.

This sequence joins TRBV10-3 and TRBJ2-3; 7 nucleotides agree with TRBD2. The CDR3 is 14 amino acids. Germline V CDR1 and CDR2: ENHRY, SYGVKD. Losses at the gene ends were 4 bases for V and 2 bases for J; bases not matched to a gene: 3. CDR3 nucleotides: TGTGCCATCAGTGCTAGCGGAACCACAGATACGCAGTATTTT. This gives the protein CAISASGTTDTQYF.

The chain carries TRBV6-1 and TRBJ1-2, with D uncertain. Germline CDR1 is MNHNS and CDR2 is SASEGT. The CDR3 is 16 residues long. V was shortened by 2 bases and J by 8 bases, with 21 bases between the two germline ends. The CDR3 bases are TGTGCCAGCAGTGAACCCTTCAGGACCCTCTCGGGGGGCTACACCTTC. Protein: CASSEPFRTLSGGYTF.

The chain couples TRBV15 to TRBJ1-1; no reliable D call. V lost 8 bases, J lost 0 bases, and 10 bases lay in between. Germline V CDR1 and CDR2: LNHNV, YYDKDF (reference sequence). The CDR3 totals 13 residues. The CDR3 DNA reads TGTGCCACCCGGGTTAACCTGAACACTGAAGCTTTCTTT. Translating it yields CATRVNLNTEAFF.

The gene calls are TRBV5-4 and TRBJ2-3; D is unresolved. From germline, CDR1 is SGHNT and CDR2 YYREEE (reference sequence). CDR3 length: 13 amino acids. V gave up 5 bases and J gave up 6 bases, with 13 bases separating them. The CDR3 sequence is CASSIVVGDTQYF. Here the CDR3 DNA reads TGTGCCAGCAGTATCGTGGTGGGCGATACGCAGTATTTT.

The chain combines TRBV30 with TRBJ2-7; the match to TRBD1 covers 7 bases. The junction had 2 bases not matched to a gene; V was cut back by 0 bases and J by 3 bases. The CDR3 length is 13 residues. Germline CDR1 GTSNPN, CDR2 SVGIG (reference sequence). The DNA of the CDR3 is TGTGCCTGGAGTGTAGGGACAGTCTACGAGCAGTACTTC. It codes for CAWSVGTVYEQYF. The variable domain in full, with the rest retrieved from reference TRBV30 and TRBJ2-7, is SQTIHQWPATLVQPVGSPLSLECTVEGTSNPNLYWYRQAAGRGLQLLFYSVGIGQISSEVPQNLSASRPQDRQFILSSKKLLLSDSGFYLCAWSVGTVYEQYFGPGTRLTVT.

J is TRBJ2-3 and V is TRBV5-1; D remains unclear. This CDR3 spans 12 amino acids. Deletions cut 3 bases from V and 2 bases from J, with 4 bases between. Germline V gene sequence: CDR1 SGHRS, CDR2 YFSETQ. The CDR3 DNA sequence: TGCGCCAGCAGCTACGACACAGATACGCAGTATTTT. This gives the protein CASSYDTDTQYF. Filled out from reference TRBV5-1 and TRBJ2-3, the complete variable domain reads KAGVTQTPRYLIKTRGQQVTLSCSPISGHRSVSWYQQTPGQGLQFLFEYFSETQRNKGNFPGRFSGRQFSNSRSEMNVSTLELGDSALYLCASSYDTDTQYFGPGTRLTVL.

The chain couples TRBV3-1 (or the pseudogene TRBV3-2) to TRBJ2-4; a possible D gene is TRBD1 (6 bases). Germline loops: CDR1 LGHDT, CDR2 YNNKEL (reference sequence). CDR3 length equals 15 residues. Deletions cut 4 bases from V and 2 bases from J, with 12 bases between. CDR3 bases: TGTGCCAGCAGCCTGAGGGGGAGTTCCAAAAACATTCAGTACTTC. It specifies CASSLRGSSKNIQYF.

The chain carries TRBV11-2 and TRBJ2-3; a weak D match, TRBD2 (6 bases). V was trimmed by 11 bases and J by 2 bases, leaving 14 bases between them. This CDR3 is 13 amino acids long. Germline CDR1 reads SGHAT; CDR2 reads FQNNGV. The CDR3 protein is CACNGGDTDTQYF. In DNA form, the CDR3 reads TGTGCCTGTAACGGGGGTGACACAGATACGCAGTATTTT.

This rearrangement joins TRBV15 to TRBJ2-3, with D perhaps assigned TRBD1 or TRBD2 (5 bases each). The CDR3 is 16 residues long. Germline V gene lookup returns CDR1 LNHNV and CDR2 YYDKDF (reference sequence). Trimming took off 3 bases at V and 1 base at J, with 14 bases between the two ends. CDR3: CATSSAGARGTDTQYF. The CDR3 nucleotides read TGTGCCACCAGCAGTGCCGGGGCCCGGGGCACAGATACGCAGTATTTT.

This clone was counted between two and nine times. The chain couples TRBV4-1 to TRBJ2-7; a possible D gene is TRBD2 (6 bases). Trimming cost V 3 bases and J 0 bases, with 15 bases left between them. This CDR3 spans 16 amino acids. Germline V gives CDR1 MGHRA, CDR2 YSYEKL. CDR3 region: CASSQPNRDFSYEQYF. The CDR3 DNA reads TGCGCCAGCAGCCAGCCAAACCGGGACTTCTCCTACGAGCAGTACTTC.

The chain links TRBV3-1 (or the pseudogene TRBV3-2) to TRBJ1-6; 9 positions agree with TRBD1. V trimming: 1 base; J trimming: 8 bases; junction bases outside the gene matches: 3. The CDR3 length is 15 residues. The germline gives CDR1 LGHDT, CDR2 YNNKEL (reference sequence). In DNA, the CDR3 is TGTGCCAGCAGCCAAGGAACAGGGGGCGATTCACCCCTCCACTTT. This encodes CASSQGTGGDSPLHF.

The chain carries TRBV6-5 and TRBJ1-1; a possible D gene is TRBD1 (5 bases). The length of the CDR3 is 13 residues. V was shortened by 6 bases and J by 1 base, with 9 bases between the two germline ends. The V gene's germline CDR1 is MNHEY and CDR2 SVGAGI. CDR3 DNA sequence: TGTGCCAGCAGACCCACAGGGAACACTGAAGCTTTCTTT. This codes for CASRPTGNTEAFF.

The V call is TRBV30, the J call TRBJ1-1, with 7 bases lining up with TRBD1. Germline V gene data show CDR1 as GTSNPN and CDR2 as SVGIG (reference sequence). V shed 3 bases, J shed 9 bases, and the junction held 10 bases outside the gene matches. The CDR3 spans 13 residues. The DNA for the CDR3 is TGTGCCTGGAGACCGGGGACAGCAATTCAAGCTTTCTTT. Protein sequence: CAWRPGTAIQAFF.

The table lists this clone with a count of one. V gene TRBV4-2 combines with J gene TRBJ2-3; the match to TRBD2 covers 8 bases. The CDR3 totals 17 residues. Germline V gene lookup returns CDR1 LGHNA and CDR2 YNFKEQ. Losses at the gene ends were 4 bases for V and 2 bases for J; bases not matched to a gene: 11. The CDR3 DNA is TGTGCCAGCAGCCTGACCCGGGGGGGCTCAAACACAGATACGCAGTATTTT. Amino acid sequence: CASSLTRGGSNTDTQYF.

The V and J genes are TRBV5-1 and TRBJ1-2, with D unresolved. The germline V and J ends were trimmed by 0 bases and 3 bases, with 9 bases remaining between them. In germline, CDR1 is SGHRS, CDR2 YFSETQ. The CDR3 totals 14 residues. The CDR3 protein is CASSLAVFDYGYTF. As DNA, the CDR3 is TGCGCCAGCAGCTTGGCGGTTTTTGACTATGGCTACACCTTC.

V gene TRBV5-4 combines with J gene TRBJ2-3; no clear D. The V and J ends lost 4 bases and 0 bases respectively, with 3 bases between them. Germline lookup yields CDR1 SGHNT and CDR2 YYREEE (reference sequence). The CDR3 spans 12 residues. The chain's CDR3 is CASSRSTDTQYF. The CDR3 coding sequence is TGTGCCAGCAGCCGCAGCACAGATACGCAGTATTTT.

The chain combines TRBV5-1 with TRBJ2-5, with 7 nucleotides matching TRBD1. V shed 3 bases, J shed 4 bases, and the junction held 6 bases outside the gene matches. This CDR3 has 14 residues. Per germline, CDR1 SGHRS and CDR2 YFSETQ. The CDR3 is CASSSGQARETQYF. In DNA form, the CDR3 reads TGCGCCAGCAGCTCCGGACAGGCGAGAGAGACCCAGTACTTC.

This chain uses TRBV10-2 with TRBJ1-5; 7 bases agree with TRBD1. V shed 5 bases and J 0 bases; nucleotides not matched to a gene: 4. Germline V lookup: CDR1 WSHSY, CDR2 SAAADI. The CDR3 contains 15 residues. The CDR3 reads CASSRDRVSNQPQHF. The CDR3 DNA sequence: TGCGCCAGCAGTCGAGACAGGGTTAGCAATCAGCCCCAGCATTTT.

The chain joins TRBV27 to TRBJ2-7; 9 nucleotides align to TRBD2. The CDR3 sequence is 13 residues long. V lost 6 bases to trimming and J lost 7 bases; unmatched junction nucleotides: 7. The germline V gene encodes CDR1 MNHEY and CDR2 SMNVEV (reference sequence). Here the CDR3 reads CASSPGLAWEQYF. As DNA, the CDR3 is TGTGCCAGCAGCCCAGGACTAGCGTGGGAGCAGTACTTC.

The chain carries TRBV5-4 and TRBJ2-5; D might be TRBD2 (6 bases). Germline V gene lookup returns CDR1 SGHNT and CDR2 YYREEE (reference sequence). Trimming left V 5 bases short and J 5 bases short, with 16 bases between. The length of the CDR3 is 14 residues. The CDR3: CASRRDLLGETQYF. CDR3 coding DNA: TGTGCCAGCAGGCGGGACCTCCTGGGGGAGACCCAGTACTTC.

V is TRBV25-1 and J is TRBJ2-1; 7 nucleotides agree with TRBD1. V lost 3 bases, J lost 3 bases, and 8 bases stayed unmatched. The CDR3 sequence is 16 residues long. Germline assignment: CDR1 MGHDK and CDR2 SYGVNS. The CDR3 sequence is CASSDPTGNFYNEQFF. In DNA form, the CDR3 reads TGTGCCAGCAGTGACCCGACAGGGAACTTCTACAATGAGCAGTTCTTC.

J is TRBJ1-1 and V is TRBV5-1; 8 bases fit TRBD1. The germline gives CDR1 SGHRS, CDR2 YFSETQ. This CDR3 contains 14 residues. The trim removed 5 bases at V and 9 bases at J, leaving 12 bases unmatched. CDR3: CASSPNLTGGKAFF. CDR3 nucleotide sequence: TGCGCCAGCAGTCCAAACCTCACAGGGGGAAAAGCTTTCTTT. Full variable domain (rest looked up from reference TRBV5-1 and TRBJ1-1): KAGVTQTPRYLIKTRGQQVTLSCSPISGHRSVSWYQQTPGQGLQFLFEYFSETQRNKGNFPGRFSGRQFSNSRSEMNVSTLELGDSALYLCASSPNLTGGKAFFGQGTRLTVV.

This clone has a single count. The chain links TRBV6-5 to TRBJ2-3; D perhaps matches TRBD2 (7 bases). Germline lookup yields CDR1 MNHEY and CDR2 SVGAGI. The V end was cut by 6 bases, the J end by 4 bases, with 11 bases between. This CDR3 comprises 13 residues. CDR3 in DNA: TGTGCCAGCAGACGGGGGGCGGCAGATACGCAGTATTTT. Its protein product is CASRRGAADTQYF.